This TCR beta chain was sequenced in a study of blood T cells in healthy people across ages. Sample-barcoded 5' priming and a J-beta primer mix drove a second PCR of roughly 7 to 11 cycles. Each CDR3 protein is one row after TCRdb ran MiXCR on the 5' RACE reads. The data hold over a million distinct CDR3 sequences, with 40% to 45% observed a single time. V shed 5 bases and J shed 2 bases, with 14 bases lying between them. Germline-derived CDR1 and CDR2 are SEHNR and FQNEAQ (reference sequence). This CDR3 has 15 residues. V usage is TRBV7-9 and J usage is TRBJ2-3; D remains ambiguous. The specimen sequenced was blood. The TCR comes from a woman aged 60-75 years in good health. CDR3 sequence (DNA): TGTGCCAGCAGCCCACGAGCGCTGAACACAGATACGCAGTATTTT. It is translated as CASSPRALNTDTQYF.